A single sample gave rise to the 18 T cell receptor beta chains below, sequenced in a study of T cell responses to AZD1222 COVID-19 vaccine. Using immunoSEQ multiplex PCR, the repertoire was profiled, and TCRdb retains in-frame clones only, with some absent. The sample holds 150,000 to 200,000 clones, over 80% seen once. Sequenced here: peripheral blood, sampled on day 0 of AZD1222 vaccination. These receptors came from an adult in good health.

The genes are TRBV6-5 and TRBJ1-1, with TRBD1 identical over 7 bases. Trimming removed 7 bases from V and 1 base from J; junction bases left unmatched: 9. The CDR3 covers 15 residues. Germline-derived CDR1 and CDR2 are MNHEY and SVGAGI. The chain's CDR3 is CASTDRVITNTEAFF. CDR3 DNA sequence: TGTGCCAGCACCGACAGGGTCATCACGAACACTGAAGCTTTCTTT.

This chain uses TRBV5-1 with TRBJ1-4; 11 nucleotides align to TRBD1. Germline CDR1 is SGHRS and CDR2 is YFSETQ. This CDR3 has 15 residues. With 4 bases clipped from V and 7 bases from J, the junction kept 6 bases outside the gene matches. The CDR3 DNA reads TGCGCCAGCAGCGACGGACAGGGGGCTGGTGAAAAACTGTTTTTT. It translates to CASSDGQGAGEKLFF.

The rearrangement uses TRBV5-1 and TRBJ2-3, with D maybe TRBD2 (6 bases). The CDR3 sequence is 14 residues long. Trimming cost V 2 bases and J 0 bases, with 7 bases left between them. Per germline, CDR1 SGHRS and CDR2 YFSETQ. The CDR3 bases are TGCGCCAGCAGCTTCGGGGGAAGCACAGATACGCAGTATTTT. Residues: CASSFGGSTDTQYF. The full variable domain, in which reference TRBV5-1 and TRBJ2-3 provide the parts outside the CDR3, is KAGVTQTPRYLIKTRGQQVTLSCSPISGHRSVSWYQQTPGQGLQFLFEYFSETQRNKGNFPGRFSGRQFSNSRSEMNVSTLELGDSALYLCASSFGGSTDTQYFGPGTRLTVL.

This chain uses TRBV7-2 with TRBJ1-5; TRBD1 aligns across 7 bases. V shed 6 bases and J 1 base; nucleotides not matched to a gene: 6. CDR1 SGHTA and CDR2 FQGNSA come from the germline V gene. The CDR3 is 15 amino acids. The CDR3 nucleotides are TGTGCCAGCAGAGAACAGGGGAGCAGCAATCAGCCCCAGCATTTT. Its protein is CASREQGSSNQPQHF.

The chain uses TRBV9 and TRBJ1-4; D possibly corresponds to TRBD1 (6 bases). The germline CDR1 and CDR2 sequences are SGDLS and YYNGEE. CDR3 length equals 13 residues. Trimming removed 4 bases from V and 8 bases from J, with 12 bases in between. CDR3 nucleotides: TGTGCCAGCAGCCAACAGGGTGGAGAAAAACTGTTTTTT. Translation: CASSQQGGEKLFF.

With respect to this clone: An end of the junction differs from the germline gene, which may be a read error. This CDR3 reads CSVQGQGELLAF. DNA for the CDR3: TGCAGCGTGCAAGGACAGGGGGAATTGCTCGCCTTC. V and J are TRBV29-1 and TRBJ1-2; the match to TRBD1 covers 10 bases. Germline lookup yields CDR1 SQVTM and CDR2 ANQGSEA. The CDR3 is 12 amino acids.

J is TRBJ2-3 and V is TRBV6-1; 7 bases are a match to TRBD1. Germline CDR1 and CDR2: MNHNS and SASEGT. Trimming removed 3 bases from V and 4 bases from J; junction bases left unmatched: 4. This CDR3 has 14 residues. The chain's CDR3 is CASSETGLPDTQYF. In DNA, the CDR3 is TGTGCCAGCAGTGAGACAGGGTTGCCAGATACGCAGTATTTT.

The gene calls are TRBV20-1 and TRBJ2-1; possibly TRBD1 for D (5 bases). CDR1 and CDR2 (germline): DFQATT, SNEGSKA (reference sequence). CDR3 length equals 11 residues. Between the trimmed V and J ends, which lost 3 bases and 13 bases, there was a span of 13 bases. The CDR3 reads CSARWQGGQFF. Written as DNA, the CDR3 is TGCAGTGCTAGGTGGCAGGGTGGTCAGTTCTTC.

The CDR3 nucleotides are TGTGCCAGCAGTCCGCCCGGGATGAACACCGGGGAGCTGTTTTTT. It codes for CASSPPGMNTGELFF. V gene TRBV6-1 combines with J gene TRBJ2-2; a weak D match, TRBD2 (5 bases). The CDR3 spans 15 residues. V was cut by 5 bases and J by 1 base, with 11 bases left in between. The germline V gene encodes CDR1 MNHNS and CDR2 SASEGT.

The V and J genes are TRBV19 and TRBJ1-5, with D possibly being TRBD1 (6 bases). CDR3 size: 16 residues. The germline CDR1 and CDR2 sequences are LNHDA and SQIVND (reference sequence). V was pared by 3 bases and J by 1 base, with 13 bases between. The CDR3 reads CASSIGRGASNQPQHF. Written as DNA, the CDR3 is TGTGCCAGTAGTATTGGGCGGGGGGCCAGCAATCAGCCCCAGCATTTT.

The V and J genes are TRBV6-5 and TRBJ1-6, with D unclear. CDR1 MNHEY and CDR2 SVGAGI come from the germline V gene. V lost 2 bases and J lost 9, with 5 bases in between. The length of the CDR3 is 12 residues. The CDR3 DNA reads TGTGCCAGCAGTTACCTGTTTTCACCCCTCCACTTT. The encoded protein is CASSYLFSPLHF.

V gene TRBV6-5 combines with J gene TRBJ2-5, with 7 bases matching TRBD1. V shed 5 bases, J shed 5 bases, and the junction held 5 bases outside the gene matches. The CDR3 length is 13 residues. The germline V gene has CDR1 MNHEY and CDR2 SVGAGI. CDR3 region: CASSTGDWETQYF. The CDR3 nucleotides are TGTGCCAGCAGTACAGGGGATTGGGAGACCCAGTACTTC.

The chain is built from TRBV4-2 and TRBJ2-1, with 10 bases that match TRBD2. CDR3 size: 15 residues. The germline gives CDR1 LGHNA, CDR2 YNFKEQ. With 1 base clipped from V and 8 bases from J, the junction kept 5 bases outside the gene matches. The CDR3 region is CASSQGPSGSDEQFF. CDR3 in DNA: TGTGCCAGCAGCCAAGGTCCTAGCGGGAGCGATGAGCAGTTCTTC.

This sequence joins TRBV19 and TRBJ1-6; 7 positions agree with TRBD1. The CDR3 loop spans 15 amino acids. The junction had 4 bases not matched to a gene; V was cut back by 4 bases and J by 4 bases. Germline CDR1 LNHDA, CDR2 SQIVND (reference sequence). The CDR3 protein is CASSSGGQYNSPLHF. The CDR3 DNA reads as TGTGCCAGTAGTAGTGGGGGACAGTATAATTCACCCCTCCACTTT.

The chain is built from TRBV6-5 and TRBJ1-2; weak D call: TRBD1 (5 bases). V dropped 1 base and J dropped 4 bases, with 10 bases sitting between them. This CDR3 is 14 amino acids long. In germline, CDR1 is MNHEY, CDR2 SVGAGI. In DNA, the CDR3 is TGTGCCAGCAGTTACTTGGGGGAGGCCTATGGCTACACCTTC. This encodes CASSYLGEAYGYTF.

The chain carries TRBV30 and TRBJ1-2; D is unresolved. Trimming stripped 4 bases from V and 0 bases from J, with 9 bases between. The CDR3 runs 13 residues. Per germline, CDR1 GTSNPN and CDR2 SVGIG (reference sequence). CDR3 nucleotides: TGTGCCTGGACTTTTGGCACTAACTATGGCTACACCTTC. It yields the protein CAWTFGTNYGYTF.

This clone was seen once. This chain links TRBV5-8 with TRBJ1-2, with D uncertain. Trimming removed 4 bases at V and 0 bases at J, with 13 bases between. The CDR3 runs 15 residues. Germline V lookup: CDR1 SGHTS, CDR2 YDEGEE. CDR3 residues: CASSPRREPNYGYTF. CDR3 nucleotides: TGTGCCAGCAGCCCTAGGAGGGAACCTAACTATGGCTACACCTTC.

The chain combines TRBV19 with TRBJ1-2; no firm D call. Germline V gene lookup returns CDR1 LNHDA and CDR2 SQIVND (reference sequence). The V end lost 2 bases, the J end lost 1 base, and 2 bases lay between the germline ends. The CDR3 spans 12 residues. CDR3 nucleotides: TGTGCCAGTAGTATACTTAACTATGGCTACACCTTC. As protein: CASSILNYGYTF. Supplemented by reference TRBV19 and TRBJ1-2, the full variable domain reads DGGITQSPKYLFRKEGQNVTLSCEQNLNHDAMYWYRQDPGQGLRLIYYSQIVNDFQKGDIAEGYSVSREKKESFPLTVTSAQKNPTAFYLCASSILNYGYTFGSGTRLTVV.